This T cell receptor beta chain was sequenced during a study of beta chain features in type 1 diabetes. CDR1 and CDR2 (germline): SGHRS, YFSETQ. V trimming: 3 bases; J trimming: 3 bases; junction bases outside the gene matches: 17. The CDR3 sequence is 19 residues long. This clone appeared a few times. Its target is not known. What was sequenced were expressed TCRB transcripts, since all of the isolated RNA had been reverse transcribed. TCRdb keeps only in-frame clones here, not all; method: immunoSEQ multiplex PCR. This sample yields some 330,000 clones, of which 10% to 15% are seen a single time; 0.0085% to 0.012% belongs to the top ten. Whole-study findings and limits: There was a moderate but significant shortening of TCRB CDR3s in all four CD4+ subsets of Type 1 diabetes patients.

This sequence originates from a woman younger than 30 with type 1 diabetes. Sequencing was done on a sample of naive CD4+ T cells from blood. The rearrangement uses TRBV5-1 and TRBJ2-1; 8 nucleotides match TRBD2. CDR3 sequence: CASSSSTSVTSPIYNEQFF. In nucleotides, the CDR3 is TGCGCCAGCAGCTCTTCGACTAGCGTCACGTCCCCCATCTACAATGAGCAGTTCTTC.